Presented here are 27 T cell receptor beta chains from one specimen sequenced in a study of beta chain features in type 1 diabetes. Findings and limits, study-wide: In every one of the four CD4+ subsets, TCRB CDR3s were moderately but significantly shorter in Type 1 diabetes patients.

Expressed TCRB transcripts were sequenced because the entire RNA isolate underwent reverse transcription. Clones were read by immunoSEQ multiplex PCR, and TCRdb kept only the in-frame ones, dropping some. Of approximately 150,000 clones detected, around 13% appear once; the ten largest clones hold 1.3%. What these receptors recognize is not known. The sequencing sample was made of central memory CD4+ T cells from blood. These receptors were collected from a man younger than 30 with type 1 diabetes.

This clone was observed a few times. V usage is TRBV30 and J usage is TRBJ2-3; D gene ambiguous. The CDR3 length is 12 residues. The V end lost 5 bases, the J end lost 2 bases, and 8 bases lay between the germline ends. Germline CDR1 reads GTSNPN; CDR2 reads SVGIG (reference sequence). The CDR3 DNA is TGTGCCTGGGGGCCCTCCACAGATACGCAGTATTTT. Amino acid sequence: CAWGPSTDTQYF.

This clone was counted between two and nine times. The CDR3 coding sequence is TGTGCCAGCAGTTTTCAACAGCCCCAGCATTTT. It yields the protein CASSFQQPQHF. The gene calls are TRBV28 and TRBJ1-5; D is unresolved. This CDR3 spans 11 amino acids. Per germline, CDR1 MDHEN and CDR2 SYDVKM. Trimming pared 3 bases from V and 7 bases from J, leaving 4 bases between.

The chain recombines TRBV5-1 with TRBJ2-7, with 7 bases that match TRBD1. J was trimmed by 0 bases and V by 0 bases; bases with no gene match: 12. The germline gives CDR1 SGHRS, CDR2 YFSETQ. The CDR3 is made up of 18 amino acids. The CDR3 region is CASSLARRQGQSSYEQYF. Here the CDR3 DNA reads TGCGCCAGCAGCTTGGCGCGAAGACAGGGACAAAGCTCCTACGAGCAGTACTTC.

This sequence joins TRBV2 and TRBJ1-6; D is perhaps TRBD1 (6 bases). The CDR3 contains 15 residues. Germline-derived CDR1 and CDR2 are SNHLY and FYNNEI. V was shortened by 5 bases and J by 7 bases, with 15 bases between the two germline ends. CDR3 protein: CASSKTDSKNSPLHF. CDR3 nucleotide sequence: TGTGCCAGCAGTAAAACGGACAGCAAGAATTCACCCCTCCACTTT.

This clone has only a few counts. V gene TRBV9 combines with J gene TRBJ2-5; perhaps TRBD1 as D (5 bases). The germline gives CDR1 SGDLS, CDR2 YYNGEE. V was clipped by 0 bases and J by 5 bases, with 11 bases between them. CDR3 length: 14 amino acids. The CDR3, as DNA: TGTGCCAGCAGCGTAGAGGGGCAGAGGGAGACCCAGTACTTC. Translated, it gives CASSVEGQRETQYF.

V usage is TRBV7-2 and J usage is TRBJ1-2; 7 nucleotides match TRBD1. Losses at the gene ends were 4 bases for V and 0 bases for J; bases not matched to a gene: 5. This CDR3 spans 15 amino acids. The V gene's germline CDR1 is SGHTA and CDR2 FQGNSA. The chain's CDR3 is CASSSPTGSNYGYTF. The CDR3 nucleotides read TGTGCCAGCAGCTCACCGACAGGGTCTAACTATGGCTACACCTTC.

This clone was picked up a small number of times. One end of the junction fails to match germline, which may point to a read error. This chain joins TRBV6-1 and TRBJ1-6; 7 nucleotides align to TRBD1. Germline CDR1 is MNHNS and CDR2 is SASEGT. The CDR3 extends over 17 amino acids. CDR3 sequence (DNA): TGTGCCAGCAGTGACCGACAGGGAAGCTCCTATAAATCACCCCTCCACTTT. This codes for CASSDRQGSSYKSPLHF.

This chain joins TRBV4-2 and TRBJ2-7; D is unresolved. Trimming pared 0 bases from V and 5 bases from J, leaving 11 bases between. The germline CDR1 and CDR2 sequences are LGHNA and YNFKEQ. The CDR3 sequence is 14 residues long. DNA of the CDR3: TGTGCCAGCAGCCAAGAATTCGGGCGGCACGAGCAGTACTTC. Translation: CASSQEFGRHEQYF.

This chain joins TRBV14 and TRBJ2-5, with D unresolved. Germline lookup yields CDR1 SGHDN and CDR2 FVKESK. V was trimmed by 1 base and J by 4 bases, leaving 7 bases between them. This CDR3 comprises 13 residues. CDR3 amino acids: CASSQGHSETQYF. DNA for the CDR3: TGTGCCAGCAGCCAAGGACACTCAGAGACCCAGTACTTC.

The chain is built from TRBV11-1 and TRBJ1-2; D possibly corresponds to TRBD1 (5 bases). The CDR3 is 15 residues long. In germline, CDR1 is SGHAT, CDR2 FQDESV (reference sequence). V dropped 3 bases and J dropped 4 bases, with 15 bases sitting between them. CDR3 amino acids: CASSFNGDPPYGYTF. As DNA, the CDR3 is TGTGCCAGCAGCTTCAACGGGGACCCTCCCTATGGCTACACCTTC.

CDR3 nucleotide sequence: TGTGCCAGCTTGAGGGGGGAGGAGCAGTACTTC. Its protein product is CASLRGEEQYF. The J gene is TRBJ2-7, the V gene TRBV6-5, with D perhaps TRBD1 or TRBD2 (6 bases each). Germline CDR1 MNHEY, CDR2 SVGAGI. V lost 8 bases and J 7 bases, leaving 12 bases between the germline ends. The CDR3 covers 11 residues.

This clone was observed a handful of times. The CDR3 reads CASSLDRGIQDTQYF. The CDR3 bases are TGTGCCAGCAGCTTAGACAGGGGAATTCAAGATACGCAGTATTTT. The chain couples TRBV7-9 to TRBJ2-3; 7 nucleotides line up with TRBD1. Germline CDR1 SEHNR, CDR2 FQNEAQ (reference sequence). CDR3 length equals 15 residues. After removal of 1 base from V and 5 bases from J, the junction contained 6 bases not matched to a gene.

V gene TRBV11-3 combines with J gene TRBJ1-1; TRBD1 aligns across 11 bases. CDR1 SGHNT and CDR2 YENEEA come from the germline V gene. J gave up 3 bases and V 3 bases, and 0 bases lay outside the gene matches. The CDR3 extends over 14 amino acids. The DNA for the CDR3 is TGTGCCAGCAGCTTGGGACAGGGGGACACTGAAGCTTTCTTT. Translated, it gives CASSLGQGDTEAFF.

This clone was found a few times. V and J are TRBV19 and TRBJ2-3; 9 positions match TRBD2. The CDR3 totals 15 residues. Germline CDR1 reads LNHDA; CDR2 reads SQIVND (reference sequence). Trimming cost V 6 bases and J 3 bases; bases outside gene matches: 7. CDR3: CASRFLAGETDTQYF. The CDR3 DNA is TGTGCCAGTAGATTTTTAGCGGGGGAAACAGATACGCAGTATTTT.

This rearrangement joins TRBV6-1 to TRBJ1-2; D unresolved. V was shortened by 1 base and J by 4 bases, with 10 bases between the two germline ends. Germline V CDR1 and CDR2: MNHNS, SASEGT. CDR3 length: 14 amino acids. CDR3 region: CASSEGGSFYGYTF. Here the CDR3 DNA reads TGTGCCAGCAGTGAAGGAGGCAGCTTCTATGGCTACACCTTC.

J is TRBJ1-1 and V is TRBV7-2, with D possibly TRBD1 on 5 matching bases. The ends were cut back, 1 base at V and 5 bases at J, with 11 bases in the middle. The length of the CDR3 is 14 residues. Germline V lookup: CDR1 SGHTA, CDR2 FQGNSA. The CDR3 DNA follows: TGTGCCAGCAGCTTAGTTGGGGGAAGGACTGAAGCTTTCTTT. Amino acid sequence: CASSLVGGRTEAFF.

This chain connects TRBV28 to TRBJ1-1; D might be TRBD1 (5 bases). CDR1 and CDR2 from the germline V gene are MDHEN and SYDVKM. Deletions cut 6 bases from V and 9 bases from J, with 14 bases between. The CDR3 totals 12 residues. The CDR3 bases are TGTGCCAGCAGCCCCTCGGCAGGGCAAGCTTTCTTT. Translated: CASSPSAGQAFF.

The gene calls are TRBV5-1 and TRBJ1-1; D ambiguous. V was shortened by 0 bases and J by 2 bases, with 8 bases between the two germline ends. CDR3 length: 14 amino acids. Per germline, CDR1 SGHRS and CDR2 YFSETQ. The DNA for the CDR3 is TGCGCCAGCAGCTTGGAGCTGGCTAACACTGAAGCTTTCTTT. Its translation is CASSLELANTEAFF.

This clone has only a few counts. The chain joins TRBV7-8 to TRBJ1-2; a weak D match, TRBD1 (5 bases). The V end lost 5 bases, the J end lost 6 bases, and 28 bases lay between the germline ends. CDR3 length: 18 amino acids. The germline CDR1 and CDR2 sequences are SGHVS and FQNEAQ. The CDR3 nucleotides read TGTGCCAGCAGCCTTACCCCCTTTGTGGGGGGGTTTCGGGATGGCTACACCTTC. This translates into CASSLTPFVGGFRDGYTF.

This clone was seen ten or more times. The rearrangement uses TRBV6-6 and TRBJ1-2, with 7 bases identical to TRBD1. Germline V lookup: CDR1 MNHNY, CDR2 SVGAGI (reference sequence). V lost 6 bases, J lost 5 bases, and 6 bases stayed unmatched. The CDR3 extends over 13 amino acids. CDR3 bases: TGTGCCAGCAGGACAGGGAACCAGTATGGCTACACCTTC. It is translated as CASRTGNQYGYTF.

Of note for this clone: In the same sample, other DNA sequences code for this CDR3. Here the CDR3 reads CASSRDYEQYF. The CDR3 nucleotides read TGTGCCAGCAGCCGAGACTACGAGCAGTACTTC. This sequence joins TRBV9 and TRBJ2-7; D is ambiguous. The ends were cut back, 4 bases at V and 3 bases at J, with 5 bases in the middle. CDR3 size: 11 residues. Germline CDR1 and CDR2: SGDLS and YYNGEE. Full variable domain (remainder filled in from reference TRBV9 and TRBJ2-7): DSGVTQTPKHLITATGQRVTLRCSPRSGDLSVYWYQQSLDQGLQFLIQYYNGEERAKGNILERFSAQQFPDLHSELNLSSLELGDSALYFCASSRDYEQYFGPGTRLTVT.

The chain combines TRBV5-4 with TRBJ2-5; D unresolved. Per germline, CDR1 SGHNT and CDR2 YYREEE (reference sequence). The CDR3 length is 13 residues. V was shortened by 4 bases and J by 2 bases, with 9 bases between the two germline ends. The DNA for the CDR3 is TGTGCCAGCAGCCCAACGCGGCAAGAGACCCAGTACTTC. This gives the protein CASSPTRQETQYF.

J is TRBJ2-3 and V is TRBV30, with TRBD2 as a possible D gene (7 bases). The ends were cut back, 0 bases at V and 3 bases at J, with 13 bases in the middle. Germline V lookup: CDR1 GTSNPN, CDR2 SVGIG (reference sequence). CDR3 size: 15 residues. The CDR3, as DNA: TGTGCCTGGAGTGTCTGGGGGGGCGCGACAGATACGCAGTATTTT. Translating gives CAWSVWGGATDTQYF.

V and J are TRBV19 and TRBJ1-6; D may be TRBD1 (5 bases). The germline V and J ends were trimmed by 1 base and 6 bases, with 10 bases remaining between them. CDR1 and CDR2 (germline): LNHDA, SQIVND (reference sequence). The CDR3 has 15 residues. CDR3 bases: TGTGCCAGTAGTATAGGAAGCAGGGTTAATTCACCCCTCCACTTT. Translating it yields CASSIGSRVNSPLHF.

This clone was seen a handful of times. This sequence joins TRBV4-2 and TRBJ2-6, with D unclear. The CDR3 sequence is 15 residues long. V lost 4 bases to trimming and J lost 0 bases, with 7 bases between them. Germline CDR1 reads LGHNA; CDR2 reads YNFKEQ. CDR3 loop: CASSLISSGANVLTF. CDR3 in DNA: TGTGCCAGCAGCCTTATCAGCTCTGGGGCCAACGTCCTGACTTTC.

This clone was seen more than once but under ten times. The chain uses TRBV6-6 and TRBJ1-2; D unclear. Trimming removed 4 bases at V and 3 bases at J, with 6 bases between. The germline gives CDR1 MNHNY, CDR2 SVGAGI (reference sequence). The CDR3 covers 12 residues. CDR3 loop: CASSLIDYGYTF. The DNA for the CDR3 is TGTGCCAGCAGTTTAATTGACTATGGCTACACCTTC.

V usage is TRBV9 and J usage is TRBJ2-5; 15 bases are shared with TRBD2. The CDR3 runs 16 residues. Germline values: CDR1 SGDLS, CDR2 YYNGEE. V was clipped by 3 bases and J by 2 bases; unmatched bases: 2. The CDR3, as DNA: TGTGCCAGCAGCGGCGGACTAGCGGGGGGGCAAGAGACCCAGTACTTC. It specifies CASSGGLAGGQETQYF.